The rows below give T cell receptor beta chains drawn from one sample of a study of shared clonotypes between healthy human individuals. Measured with immunoSEQ multiplex PCR; TCRdb has only the in-frame clones, and not every one. Here the sample spans more than 1.2 million clones, approximately 98.5% being singletons. The sequencing sample was made of naive CD4+ T cells sorted from blood. These receptor sequences come from a man aged 25 to 40 in good health. CDR3s include the opening cysteine and the closing phenylalanine or tryptophan. Each record gives: V gene, clone size, D gene, J gene, CDR3 DNA, CDR3 protein. The D gene is left open where the match is weak. Clone size is given for some rows only: seen once, a few or many times, or a class if the clone is expanded.

>TRBV18|-|-|TRBJ2-2
TGTGCCAGCTTTACAGGGTGGAGCGACACCGGGGAGCTGTTTTTT
CASFTGWSDTGELFF
>TRBV27|-|TRBD2|TRBJ2-3
TGTGCCAGCAGGAACTTAGCGGGGACTAGCACAGATACGCAGTATTTT
CASRNLAGTSTDTQYF
>TRBV28|-|TRBD2|TRBJ2-2
TGTGCCAGCAGGATACTAGCGGGAGTTGGCACCGGGGAGCTGTTTTTT
CASRILAGVGTGELFF
>TRBV28|-|-|TRBJ2-3
TGTGCCAGCAGTTTAACTAACACAGATACGCAGTATTTT
CASSLTNTDTQYF
>TRBV6-5|once|TRBD2|TRBJ2-1
TGTGCCAGCAGTTACTTGGGACTAGCGGGGGACAATGAGCAGTTCTTC
CASSYLGLAGDNEQFF
>TRBV5-1|-|-|TRBJ2-5
TGCGCCAGCAGCCCCCCCAAGGGAGGCGGTGGCGAGACCCAGTACTTC
CASSPPKGGGGETQYF
>TRBV11-1|-|-|TRBJ2-7
TGTGCCAGCAGCGGTTACACCGAGCAGTACTTC
CASSGYTEQYF
>TRBV6-1|-|-|TRBJ2-3
TGTGCCAGCAGTGAAGGCGCAGCGAGCACAGATACGCAGTATTTT
CASSEGAASTDTQYF
>TRBV5-1|-|-|TRBJ1-1
TGCGCCAGCAGCTCTCGGGGCGACCTGAACACTGAAGCTTTCTTT
CASSSRGDLNTEAFF
>TRBV7-9|-|-|TRBJ2-3
TGTGCCAGCAGCTTAAGTACCGGGCCCACAGATACGCAGTATTTT
CASSLSTGPTDTQYF
>TRBV7-6|-|-|TRBJ2-1
TGTGCCAGCAGCTTGGTACCCGGGACTTCCTACAATGAGCAGTTCTTC
CASSLVPGTSYNEQFF
>TRBV10-3|-|-|TRBJ1-5
TGTGCCATCAGTGAGTCGCACGGCGGCAATCAGCCCCAGCATTTT
CAISESHGGNQPQHF
>TRBV28|-|TRBD1|TRBJ1-5
TGTGCCAGCAGCCAGCATGCGGGACAGCACCTTCATAGCAATCAGCCCCAGCATTTT
CASSQHAGQHLHSNQPQHF
>TRBV7-8|-|-|TRBJ1-1
TGTGCCAGCAGCTTAGCGGGGAAACCGAACACTGAAGCTTTCTTT
CASSLAGKPNTEAFF
>TRBV29-1|-|-|TRBJ1-2
TGCAGCGTTGCGAGGGAATTAGGCTACACCTTC
CSVARELGYTF
>TRBV7-9|-|-|TRBJ2-5
TGTGCCAGCAGCTCACTCACAGGGTATCAGGAGACCCAGTACTTC
CASSSLTGYQETQYF
>TRBV10-2|-|TRBD2|TRBJ2-7
TGCGCCAGCAGTGACCCCGGGGGGGGCACTTTTGAGCAGTACTTC
CASSDPGGGTFEQYF
>TRBV5-1|-|-|TRBJ1-3
TGCGCCAGCAGCTGGGCCAGCTCTGGAAACACCATATATTTT
CASSWASSGNTIYF
>TRBV10-2|-|-|TRBJ2-3
TGCGCCACCGGGGCAGATACGCAGTATTTT
CATGADTQYF
>TRBV9|-|-|TRBJ2-2
TGTGCCAGCAGCGTTAGCCCCGTCCATCGGGATAGCTACGGGGAGCTGTTTTTT
CASSVSPVHRDSYGELFF
>TRBV5-8|once|-|TRBJ2-5
TGTGCCAGCAGCTTCCCGGGAACAGAGACCCAGTACTTC
CASSFPGTETQYF
>TRBV28|-|-|TRBJ2-7
TGTGCCAGCGGTCCTTTAGTGGACCCCTCCGAGCAGTACTTC
CASGPLVDPSEQYF
>TRBV27|-|TRBD2|TRBJ2-2
TGTGCCAAACCGGGACTAGCGACCATAAGATCCACCGGGGAGCTGTTTTTT
CAKPGLATIRSTGELFF
>TRBV30|-|-|TRBJ2-5
TGTGCCTGGAGTCGTGCCACAGAGACCCAGTACTTC
CAWSRATETQYF
>TRBV5-1|once|TRBD1|TRBJ2-2
TGCGCCAGCAGCCTCGGACAGGGGTCCCCCGGGGAGCTGTTTTTT
CASSLGQGSPGELFF
>TRBV5-1|once|-|TRBJ2-3
TGCGCCAGCAGCGGACAGGGAGGGGGCGCAGATACGCAGTATTTT
CASSGQGGGADTQYF
>TRBV29-1|-|-|TRBJ2-7
TGCAGCGTTGCAATGAGACTAGTCCCCTACGAGCAGTACTTC
CSVAMRLVPYEQYF
>TRBV6-5|-|TRBD2|TRBJ2-7
TGTGCCAGCAGTTACTTCGGGACTAGCGAGAGTTACGAGCAGTACTTC
CASSYFGTSESYEQYF
>TRBV5-1|-|-|TRBJ2-1
TGCGCCAGCAGCTTGGAACCTCAGAGGGTCAATGAGCAGTTCTTC
CASSLEPQRVNEQFF
>TRBV7-2|-|-|TRBJ1-4
TGTGCCAGCAGCCCGACCCCCGGGATGTCGGCTAATGAAAAACTGTTTTTT
CASSPTPGMSANEKLFF
>TRBV7-9|once|-|TRBJ2-3
TGTGCCAGCAGCTTAGGAGAACAGCGGAGCCTCAGCACAGATACGCAGTATTTT
CASSLGEQRSLSTDTQYF
>TRBV6-8|-|TRBD1|TRBJ2-1
TGTGCCAGCACCTGTGATGACAGGGTTTCCTACAATGAGCAGTTCTTC
CASTCDDRVSYNEQFF
>TRBV4-3|-|-|TRBJ2-2
TGCGCCAGCAGCCAAGAGAGGGTCCCCCCCGGGGTCACCCCCCTGTTTTTT
CASSQERVPPGVTPLFF
>TRBV5-4|-|-|TRBJ2-2
TGTGCCAGCACCCCTAGAAATAGGACTTTGGGTACCGGGGAGCTGTTTTTT
CASTPRNRTLGTGELFF
>TRBV2|-|-|TRBJ1-1
TGTGCCAGCAGTGAACTAATAGGGTCGGAGGCTTTCTTT
CASSELIGSEAFF
>TRBV7-9|-|-|TRBJ1-4
TGTGCCGGTGGTCGGGGGTCCGAAGAAAAACTGTTTTTT
CAGGRGSEEKLFF
>TRBV29-1|-|-|TRBJ2-7
TGCAGCGTTGTAGGGACACCAGGCTACGAGCAGTACTTC
CSVVGTPGYEQYF
>TRBV10-3|-|TRBD2|TRBJ2-2
TGTGCCATCAGTGAGACCGGGACTAGCGGGAGGGCGAACACCGGGGAGCTGTTTTTT
CAISETGTSGRANTGELFF
>TRBV5-5|-|-|TRBJ2-5
TGTGCCAGCAGCTTGGGACCGACGGAAGAGACCCAGTACTTC
CASSLGPTEETQYF
>TRBV5-1|-|-|TRBJ2-1
TGCGCCAGCAGCTTGGCGGTGAGCTCCTACAATGAGCAGTTCTTC
CASSLAVSSYNEQFF
>TRBV11-2|-|TRBD1|TRBJ2-1
TGTGCCAGCAGCTCCAGACAGGGGGCGATGCAGTTCTTC
CASSSRQGAMQFF
>TRBV5-6|-|-|TRBJ2-1
TGTGCCAGCAGCTTCTTGCGGACCTACAATGAGCAGTTCTTC
CASSFLRTYNEQFF
>TRBV30|-|TRBD1|TRBJ2-3
TGTGCCTGGTCGGGACAGAGCACAGATACGCAGTATTTT
CAWSGQSTDTQYF
>TRBV5-4|-|-|TRBJ1-1
TGTGCCAGCAGCTTTCAGATGAACACTGAAGCTTTCTTT
CASSFQMNTEAFF
>TRBV7-3|once|-|TRBJ2-2
TGTGCCAGCAGCTTAGCACTCCCCGGGGAGCTGTTTTTT
CASSLALPGELFF
>TRBV18|-|-|TRBJ2-3
TGTGCCAGCTCACCAGCCAGGCTAATCACAGATACGCAGTATTTT
CASSPARLITDTQYF